Below, 7 T cell receptor beta chains from the same sample are listed, as sequenced in a study of early T cells in non-severe SARS-CoV-2 infection. TCRdb processed the 5' RACE reads anew with MiXCR; each CDR3 protein has one entry. This table has 55,000 to 75,000 distinct CDR3 sequences, 5% to 6.5% appearing once. Sequenced material: whole blood, taken at baseline. These receptors all stem from an adult who was a healthcare worker with PCR-confirmed SARS-CoV-2 infection or an uninfected control (not recorded which).

This clonotype has a count of ten or more. Germline is not matched at one junction end, which may reflect a read error. This chain links TRBV20-1 with TRBJ2-1, with D tentatively TRBD2 (6 bases). This CDR3 has 11 residues. CDR1 and CDR2 (germline): DFQATT, SNEGSKA (reference sequence). Here the CDR3 DNA reads TGCAGTGCTAGAGGGTGGGACTCGTGGCTCTTC. Translation gives CSARGWDSWLF.

There are many counts of this clonotype. The rearrangement joins TRBV5-8 to TRBJ1-1, with D hard to call. This CDR3 comprises 11 residues. Trimming shortened V by 1 base and J by 13 bases, and 11 bases separated the two germline ends. In germline, CDR1 is SGHTS, CDR2 YDEGEE. CDR3 in DNA: TGTGCCAGCAGCTTGAGAAGATCAGGTTTCTTT. The encoded protein is CASSLRRSGFF.

The gene calls are TRBV9 and TRBJ2-7; D may be TRBD2 (5 bases). CDR3 size: 13 residues. The V end lost 4 bases, the J end lost 0 bases, and 8 bases lay between the germline ends. Germline loops: CDR1 SGDLS, CDR2 YYNGEE. The CDR3, as DNA: TGTGCCAGCAGCTTCGGGGTCTCCTACGAGCAGTACTTC. It specifies CASSFGVSYEQYF.

In its sample, this clonotype was seen many times. V gene TRBV7-9 combines with J gene TRBJ1-1; no definite D call. This CDR3 region has 13 residues. Trimming took off 1 base at V and 6 bases at J, with 9 bases between the two ends. Germline CDR1 is SEHNR and CDR2 is FQNEAQ (reference sequence). CDR3 loop: CASSLVPDPEAFF. The CDR3, as DNA: TGTGCCAGCAGCTTAGTACCCGACCCTGAAGCTTTCTTT. Supplemented by reference TRBV7-9 and TRBJ1-1, the full variable domain reads DTGVSQNPRHKITKRGQNVTFRCDPISEHNRLYWYRQTLGQGPEFLTYFQNEAQLEKSRLLSDRFSAERPKGSFSTLEIQRTEQGDSAMYLCASSLVPDPEAFFGQGTRLTVV.

This clonotype was picked up a small number of times. V is TRBV4-2 and J is TRBJ2-5; 7 positions agree with TRBD1. CDR3 length equals 18 residues. V shed 0 bases and J 0 bases; nucleotides not matched to a gene: 10. The germline V gene has CDR1 LGHNA and CDR2 YNFKEQ. The CDR3 sequence is CASSQELQGSPYQETQYF. The CDR3 DNA reads as TGTGCCAGCAGCCAAGAACTACAGGGGTCCCCGTACCAAGAGACCCAGTACTTC.

This clonotype has more than one count but fewer than ten. V usage is TRBV3-1 and J usage is TRBJ2-1; D gene unclear. V was shortened by 2 bases and J by 0 bases, with 8 bases between the two germline ends. Germline values: CDR1 LGHDT, CDR2 YNNKEL (reference sequence). The CDR3 runs to 15 residues. Here the CDR3 DNA reads TGTGCCAGCAGCCAACGATCGAGCTCCTACAATGAGCAGTTCTTC. It translates to CASSQRSSSYNEQFF.

There are a few counts of this clonotype. For the CDR3, the DNA is TGTGCCAGCAGCTCTCGGGACAGCCACGAGCAGTACTTC. Encoded protein: CASSSRDSHEQYF. The chain has TRBV7-2 and TRBJ2-7; 7 bases align to TRBD1. Germline CDR1 and CDR2: SGHTA and FQGNSA. The CDR3 consists of 13 residues. The ends lost 4 bases at V and 5 bases at J; junction bases unmatched: 5.